Below, 3 T cell receptor beta chains from the same sample are listed, as sequenced in a study of blood T cells in healthy people across ages. PCR was performed a second time for 7 to 11 cycles using a sample-barcoded 5' primer and a J-beta primer mix. TCRdb analysed the 5' RACE reads with MiXCR anew, one entry per CDR3 protein. The table lists about 1.4 million distinct CDR3 sequences, approximately 59% of them singletons, with 6.7% in the top ten. Sequencing was carried out using blood. Receptors were obtained from a man younger than 30 in good health.

The V call is TRBV27, the J call TRBJ2-7; TRBD2 is a possible D gene (6 bases). The CDR3 has 16 amino acids. Trimming pared 4 bases from V and 3 bases from J, leaving 19 bases between. Germline loops: CDR1 MNHEY, CDR2 SMNVEV (reference sequence). Here the CDR3 reads CASSSFREIPLYEQYF. CDR3 bases: TGTGCCAGCAGTTCCTTCCGGGAGATCCCCCTCTACGAGCAGTACTTC.

The chain combines TRBV21-1 with TRBJ1-4. TRBV21-1 is deemed a pseudogene. This CDR3 spans 16 amino acids. Here the CDR3 DNA reads TGTGCCCGCAGCAAAATGAGAGGTGCAACTAATGAAAAACTGTTTTTT. Residues: CARSKMRGATNEKLFF.

The chain has TRBV7-2 and TRBJ1-6; a possible D gene is TRBD1 (5 bases). CDR1 and CDR2 from the germline V gene are SGHTA and FQGNSA. The CDR3 runs to 15 residues. With 2 bases removed from V and 7 bases from J, the gap between germline ends came to 12 bases. CDR3 region: CASSLYSGRNSPLHF. CDR3 DNA: TGTGCCAGCAGCTTATATTCAGGGCGGAATTCACCCCTCCACTTT.